Sequencing of this T cell receptor beta chain was carried out in a study of shared clonotypes between healthy human individuals. Whole-study context: CD4 naive and CD4 memory each took three plates per donor, while CD8 naive took two and CD8 memory one.

CD4+ cells yielded CD45RA+ naive and CD45RA-negative memory subsets. V lost 0 bases, J lost 4 bases, and 9 bases lay in between. This CDR3 is 14 amino acids long. CDR1 MGHRA and CDR2 YSYEKL come from the germline V gene. Each subset's genomic DNA was split evenly across several immunoSEQ plates. Data came from immunoSEQ multiplex PCR; TCRdb stores just in-frame clones and leaves some out. This sample yields roughly 640,000 clones, of which 74% are seen a single time; over 1.5% belongs to the top ten. Sequences were obtained from memory CD4+ T cells sorted from blood. Subset noted: CD45RA-negative fraction. The sequence was obtained from a woman in her 30s in good health. The chain links TRBV4-1 to TRBJ2-5; a possible D gene is TRBD2 (6 bases). The CDR3 is CASSQEWGGETQYF. In nucleotides, the CDR3 is TGCGCCAGCAGCCAAGAATGGGGAGGAGAGACCCAGTACTTC.